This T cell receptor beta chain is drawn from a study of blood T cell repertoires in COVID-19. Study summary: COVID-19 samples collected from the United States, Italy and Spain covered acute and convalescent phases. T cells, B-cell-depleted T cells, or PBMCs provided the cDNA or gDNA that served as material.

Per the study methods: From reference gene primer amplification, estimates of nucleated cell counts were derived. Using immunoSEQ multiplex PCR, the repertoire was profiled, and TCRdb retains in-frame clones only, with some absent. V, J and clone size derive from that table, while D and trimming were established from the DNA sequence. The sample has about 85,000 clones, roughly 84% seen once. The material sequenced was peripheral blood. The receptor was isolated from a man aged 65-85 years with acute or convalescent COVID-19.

CDR3 nucleotide sequence: TGTGCCAGCAGGCCCGCGGTGCGGAACACCGGGGAGCTGTTTTTT. Translated, it gives CASRPAVRNTGELFF. The J gene is TRBJ2-2, the V gene TRBV28; no clear D gene. The V gene's germline CDR1 is MDHEN and CDR2 SYDVKM. Trimming removed 6 bases from V and 1 base from J, with 12 bases in between. The CDR3 loop spans 15 amino acids.